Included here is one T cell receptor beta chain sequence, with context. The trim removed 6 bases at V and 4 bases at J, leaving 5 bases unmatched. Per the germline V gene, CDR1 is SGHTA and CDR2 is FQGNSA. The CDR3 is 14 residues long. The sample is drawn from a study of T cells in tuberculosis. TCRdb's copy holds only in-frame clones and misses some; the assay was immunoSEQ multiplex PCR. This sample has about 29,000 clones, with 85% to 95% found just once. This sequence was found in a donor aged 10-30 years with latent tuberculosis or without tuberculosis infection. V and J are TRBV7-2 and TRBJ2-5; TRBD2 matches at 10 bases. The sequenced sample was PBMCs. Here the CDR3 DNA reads TGTGCCAGCAGTTCGATAGCGGGAGGAGAGACCCAGTACTTC. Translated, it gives CASSSIAGGETQYF.